This TCR beta chain appears in the sequencing data of a study of cytomegalovirus exposure and HLA in healthy donors. The CDR3 runs 14 residues. Germline-derived CDR1 and CDR2 are SGHNT and YYREEE (reference sequence). Unmatched junction bases numbered 7, after V lost 2 bases and J lost 7 bases. The PCR made use of 60 Vbeta and 13 Jbeta primers. Methods used by the authors: Roughly 9.9 million shared chains were among the about 80 million unique TCR beta chains that a later analysis counted. Only in-frame clones appear in the TCRdb table, and some are missing; sequencing was by immunoSEQ multiplex PCR. The V and J calls and the clone size are those of that table, but D and trimming were determined from the DNA. The listing contains roughly 73,000 clones.

The chain uses TRBV5-4 and TRBJ1-2; TRBD1 agrees at 8 bases. This TCR came from a man aged 50 to 60 in good health and CMV-seropositive. Sequencing was done on a sample of PBMCs. The CDR3 DNA reads TGTGCCAGCAGCTTAAGGACAGGGCGTATTGGCTACACCTTC. Amino acid sequence: CASSLRTGRIGYTF.